One and the same sample provided the 29 T cell receptor beta chains below, sequenced in a study of T cell changes during pregnancy in multiple sclerosis. Produced via immunoSEQ multiplex PCR; TCRdb's table is partial and in-frame only. The sample holds around 41,000 clones, roughly 93% seen once. Sequencing was performed on PBMCs (not recorded whether the cells were cultured). These receptors came from a female donor with multiple sclerosis, enrolled in a pregnancy study.

The chain carries TRBV7-9 and TRBJ1-2, with 10 positions matching TRBD1. The CDR3 is made up of 15 amino acids. The junction had 7 bases not matched to a gene; V was cut back by 1 base and J by 8 bases. Germline CDR1 SEHNR, CDR2 FQNEAQ (reference sequence). The CDR3 protein is CASSLEVTGGNGYTF. The CDR3 region has the DNA TGTGCCAGCAGCTTAGAGGTGACAGGGGGCAACGGCTACACCTTC.

The gene calls are TRBV5-5 and TRBJ1-1; no firm D call. CDR1 is SGHKS, CDR2 YYEKEE, per germline (reference sequence). This CDR3 comprises 15 residues. V was clipped by 1 base and J by 3 bases, with 13 bases between them. The CDR3: CASSLIGVPDTEAFF. The CDR3 bases are TGTGCCAGCAGCTTGATTGGGGTACCTGACACTGAAGCTTTCTTT.

This chain links TRBV2 with TRBJ2-7; D tentatively fits TRBD1 or TRBD2 (5 bases each). Trimming removed 6 bases from V and 1 base from J, with 13 bases in between. This CDR3 contains 14 residues. CDR1 and CDR2 (germline): SNHLY, FYNNEI. The CDR3, as DNA: TGTGCCAGCAGCGCAGGGAGTGGGTCCTACGAGCAGTACTTC. Residues: CASSAGSGSYEQYF.

The rearrangement uses TRBV11-2 and TRBJ1-2; D gene ambiguous. The CDR3 totals 15 residues. Trimming cost V 1 base and J 7 bases, with 16 bases left between them. Looked up from germline, CDR1 is SGHAT and CDR2 is FQNNGV. CDR3 sequence: CASSLGLFGSPGYTF. For the CDR3, the DNA is TGTGCCAGCAGCTTAGGATTATTTGGGTCGCCTGGCTACACCTTC.

This rearrangement joins TRBV7-2 to TRBJ2-3, with TRBD2 as a possible D gene (6 bases). V gave up 5 bases and J gave up 6 bases, with 12 bases separating them. The CDR3 is 13 residues long. The V gene's germline CDR1 is SGHTA and CDR2 FQGNSA. The CDR3 region is CASSVGLMDTQYF. CDR3 nucleotides: TGTGCCAGCAGCGTGGGACTTATGGATACGCAGTATTTT.

This chain links TRBV5-6 with TRBJ1-1; D ambiguous. Trimming took off 1 base at V and 3 bases at J, with 13 bases between the two ends. This CDR3 is built from 15 residues. The germline V gene encodes CDR1 SGHDT and CDR2 YYEEEE. The CDR3 region is CASSLSAGFDTEAFF. As DNA, the CDR3 is TGTGCCAGCAGCTTGTCCGCGGGGTTTGACACTGAAGCTTTCTTT.

The V and J genes are TRBV5-1 and TRBJ2-7; D remains unclear. Trimming removed 5 bases from V and 2 bases from J, with 14 bases in between. The CDR3 loop spans 14 amino acids. CDR1 and CDR2 from the germline V gene are SGHRS and YFSETQ. The CDR3 loop reads CASRTGPSTYEQYF. The CDR3, as DNA: TGCGCCAGCAGGACCGGGCCAAGCACCTACGAGCAGTACTTC.

The chain links TRBV7-9 to TRBJ1-5, with 8 bases matching TRBD1. Germline V gene data show CDR1 as SEHNR and CDR2 as FQNEAQ (reference sequence). The J segment lost 8 bases and the V segment lost 5 bases, leaving 5 bases of the junction unmatched. The CDR3 consists of 13 residues. CDR3 loop: CASSDRGGEPQHF. The CDR3 region has the DNA TGTGCCAGCAGCGACAGGGGCGGTGAGCCCCAGCATTTT.

J is TRBJ2-5 and V is TRBV9, with unresolved D. TRBJ2-7 explains the end of the DNA better; the J call may be wrong. Germline V lookup: CDR1 SGDLS, CDR2 YYNGEE. This CDR3 is 14 amino acids long. CDR3 amino acids: CASSITPTSYEQYF. Written as DNA, the CDR3 is TGTGCCAGCAGCATCACACCGACCTCCTACGAGCAGTACTTC.

The CDR3 sequence is CASSEEGGSYNEQFF. DNA of the CDR3: TGTGCCAGCAGTGAGGAGGGTGGCTCCTACAATGAGCAGTTCTTC. The chain has TRBV2 and TRBJ2-1, with D possibly being TRBD2 (6 bases). Per germline, CDR1 SNHLY and CDR2 FYNNEI. The CDR3 sequence is 15 residues long. V was pared by 3 bases and J by 0 bases, with 9 bases between.

CDR3 sequence: CASRPPKEETQYF. DNA of the CDR3: TGTGCCAGCAGGCCTCCCAAGGAAGAGACCCAGTACTTC. The genes are TRBV6-1 and TRBJ2-5; D is ambiguous. The V gene lost 6 bases and the J gene lost 3 bases, with 11 bases spanning the gap. The CDR3 contains 13 residues. Germline assignment: CDR1 MNHNS and CDR2 SASEGT.

The chain is built from TRBV5-1 and TRBJ2-7; TRBD2 agrees at 7 bases. The CDR3 is made up of 16 amino acids. In germline, CDR1 is SGHRS, CDR2 YFSETQ. V lost 0 bases to trimming and J lost 2 bases; unmatched junction nucleotides: 8. CDR3 sequence (DNA): TGCGCCAGCAGCTTGGCCTCGGCGGGAGACCCCTACGAGCAGTACTTC. Protein: CASSLASAGDPYEQYF. Filled out from reference TRBV5-1 and TRBJ2-7, the complete variable domain reads KAGVTQTPRYLIKTRGQQVTLSCSPISGHRSVSWYQQTPGQGLQFLFEYFSETQRNKGNFPGRFSGRQFSNSRSEMNVSTLELGDSALYLCASSLASAGDPYEQYFGPGTRLTVT.

V usage is TRBV5-6 and J usage is TRBJ1-1; no reliable D call. The V gene's germline CDR1 is SGHDT and CDR2 YYEEEE. Trimming stripped 0 bases from V and 2 bases from J, with 5 bases between. The CDR3 is 13 amino acids. For the CDR3, the DNA is TGTGCCAGCAGCTTGGGGGGAAACACTGAAGCTTTCTTT. Its translation: CASSLGGNTEAFF.

This sequence joins TRBV11-2 and TRBJ2-7; D is uncertain. The germline CDR1 and CDR2 sequences are SGHAT and FQNNGV. V dropped 2 bases and J dropped 3 bases, with 11 bases sitting between them. This CDR3 has 14 amino acids. The CDR3 reads CASSLFAGNYEQYF. CDR3 nucleotides: TGTGCCAGCAGCTTATTTGCAGGTAACTACGAGCAGTACTTC.

This clone was detected only once. The chain carries TRBV5-1 and TRBJ1-1; D gene unclear. The CDR3 loop spans 12 amino acids. V lost 0 bases to trimming and J lost 5 bases, with 5 bases between them. The germline CDR1 and CDR2 sequences are SGHRS and YFSETQ. The CDR3 loop is CASSLGSTEAFF. CDR3 nucleotides: TGCGCCAGCAGCTTGGGCAGTACTGAAGCTTTCTTT.

The chain employs TRBV7-2 and TRBJ1-2; 9 nucleotides agree with TRBD1. This CDR3 comprises 17 residues. The V gene end was trimmed by 2 bases and the J gene end by 8 bases; junction bases not matched to a gene: 15. The germline gives CDR1 SGHTA, CDR2 FQGNSA. CDR3 amino acids: CASSLTFTGTGTQGYTF. The CDR3 nucleotides are TGTGCCAGCAGCTTAACATTTACCGGGACAGGGACTCAGGGCTACACCTTC.

This rearrangement joins TRBV6-6 to TRBJ2-1; a weak D match, TRBD2 (6 bases). From germline, CDR1 is MNHNY and CDR2 SVGAGI (reference sequence). CDR3 length: 14 amino acids. V shed 5 bases and J shed 1 base, with 9 bases lying between them. The CDR3 loop is CASSHRGSYNEQFF. In DNA form, the CDR3 reads TGTGCCAGCAGTCACCGGGGGTCCTACAATGAGCAGTTCTTC.

V and J are TRBV29-1 and TRBJ1-4; TRBD1 matches 9 bases. CDR3 length: 12 amino acids. V trimming: 7 bases; J trimming: 8 bases; junction bases outside the gene matches: 5. The germline V gene encodes CDR1 SQVTM and CDR2 ANQGSEA. This CDR3 reads CSGGQGREKLFF. CDR3 nucleotides: TGCAGCGGGGGACAGGGCCGGGAAAAACTGTTTTTT.

This sequence joins TRBV5-6 and TRBJ1-3; D ambiguous. The CDR3 has 16 residues. V lost 0 bases to trimming and J lost 1 base, with 11 bases between them. Looked up from germline, CDR1 is SGHDT and CDR2 is YYEEEE. CDR3 in DNA: TGTGCCAGCAGCTTGGTGCGCAGCCCATCTGGAAACACCATATATTTT. Translating gives CASSLVRSPSGNTIYF.

This chain links TRBV6-6 with TRBJ2-1; perhaps TRBD2 as D (6 bases). Per the germline V gene, CDR1 is MNHNY and CDR2 is SVGAGI (reference sequence). Trimming removed 8 bases from V and 4 bases from J, with 15 bases in between. The CDR3 runs to 14 residues. As DNA, the CDR3 is TGTGCCAGCGGGGGGTTTGGTGGTTACAATGAGCAGTTCTTC. Its translation: CASGGFGGYNEQFF.

The gene calls are TRBV11-1 and TRBJ2-7; 7 bases match TRBD1. J gave up 2 bases and V 5 bases, and 6 bases lay outside the gene matches. Germline assignment: CDR1 SGHAT and CDR2 FQDESV (reference sequence). The length of the CDR3 is 14 residues. CDR3 DNA: TGTGCCAGCAGCCCAAGGGACAGACCCTACGAGCAGTACTTC. Translation gives CASSPRDRPYEQYF.

The gene calls are TRBV7-2 and TRBJ1-1, with D unresolved. Germline V lookup: CDR1 SGHTA, CDR2 FQGNSA. V was shortened by 5 bases and J by 1 base, with 8 bases between the two germline ends. This CDR3 region has 13 residues. The CDR3 DNA reads as TGTGCCAGCAGCCCCGAGGGGAACACTGAAGCTTTCTTT. Translation gives CASSPEGNTEAFF.

V and J are TRBV18 and TRBJ1-1, with D unresolved. From germline, CDR1 is KGHSH and CDR2 LQKENI. V was clipped by 2 bases and J by 10 bases, with 11 bases between them. The CDR3 loop spans 12 amino acids. CDR3 in amino acids: CASSPLGQAAFF. In DNA, the CDR3 is TGTGCCAGCTCACCATTGGGTCAGGCAGCTTTCTTT.

V gene TRBV5-4 combines with J gene TRBJ2-7; tentatively, D is TRBD1 (6 bases). The CDR3 contains 12 residues. V shed 0 bases and J shed 5 bases, with 6 bases lying between them. CDR1 is SGHNT and CDR2 is YYREEE in the germline V gene (reference sequence). The CDR3 reads CASSLEGDEQYF. CDR3 coding DNA: TGTGCCAGCAGCTTGGAGGGGGACGAGCAGTACTTC.

The CDR3 protein is CASSQDTGTSGARYYNEQFF. For the CDR3, the DNA is TGCGCCAGCAGCCAAGATACGGGGACTAGCGGGGCCAGGTATTACAATGAGCAGTTCTTC. The chain couples TRBV4-3 to TRBJ2-1, with TRBD2 matching 13 bases. CDR1 and CDR2 (germline): LGHNA, YSLEER. V lost 0 bases to trimming and J lost 4 bases; unmatched junction nucleotides: 12. The CDR3 is made up of 20 amino acids.

The chain has TRBV6-5 and TRBJ2-7; 7 positions agree with TRBD1. The germline V gene has CDR1 MNHEY and CDR2 SVGAGI. With V trimmed by 2 bases and J by 7 bases, 8 bases remained unmatched. The length of the CDR3 is 14 residues. The CDR3 here is CASSYGDSVEEQYF. CDR3 bases: TGTGCCAGCAGTTACGGGGACAGCGTAGAGGAGCAGTACTTC.

The chain is built from TRBV5-5 and TRBJ1-2; possible D gene TRBD1, 5 bases. Trimming cost V 2 bases and J 0 bases, with 8 bases left between them. The germline gives CDR1 SGHKS, CDR2 YYEKEE (reference sequence). This CDR3 spans 14 amino acids. CDR3 residues: CASSLDRPNYGYTF. CDR3 bases: TGTGCCAGCAGCTTAGACAGACCTAACTATGGCTACACCTTC.

The chain combines TRBV18 with TRBJ1-5; 7 positions agree with TRBD1. The germline V gene has CDR1 KGHSH and CDR2 LQKENI. This CDR3 contains 15 residues. Trimming at V came to 3 bases and at J to 6 bases, leaving 8 bases not matched to a gene. The CDR3: CASSPGQGVGQPQHF. CDR3 nucleotides: TGTGCCAGCTCACCGGGGCAGGGGGTAGGTCAGCCCCAGCATTTT. Using reference TRBV18 and TRBJ1-5 for the parts outside the CDR3, the full variable domain is NAGVMQNPRHLVRRRGQEARLRCSPMKGHSHVYWYRQLPEEGLKFMVYLQKENIIDESGMPKERFSAEFPKEGPSILRIQQVVRGDSAAYFCASSPGQGVGQPQHFGDGTRLSIL.

The chain couples TRBV9 to TRBJ2-5; D might be TRBD2 (7 bases). This CDR3 region has 15 residues. Germline CDR1 is SGDLS and CDR2 is YYNGEE. Deletions cut 4 bases from V and 5 bases from J, with 18 bases between. CDR3 region: CASSQGAGAGETQYF. The CDR3 coding sequence is TGTGCCAGCAGCCAAGGGGCGGGGGCAGGGGAGACCCAGTACTTC.